Below are 5 T cell receptor beta chains sequenced from a single sample in a study of identical twins. In TCRdb, the 5' RACE reads were re-called with MiXCR into one record per CDR3 protein. The sample has more than 200,000 distinct CDR3 sequences, less than 10% seen once. The sequenced sample was memory (CD45RO+) T cells sorted from blood. The receptors here all came from a woman aged 18-29 years in good health.

Ten or more counts support this clonotype. CDR3 sequence (DNA): TGTGCCAGCAGCCAAGATCGCGGGAGTTACAATGAGCAGTTCTTC. As protein: CASSQDRGSYNEQFF. The V and J genes are TRBV14 and TRBJ2-1; 7 bases agree with TRBD2. Germline V gives CDR1 SGHDN, CDR2 FVKESK. J was trimmed by 4 bases and V by 0 bases; bases with no gene match: 3. The CDR3 consists of 15 residues.

The chain is built from TRBV3-1 and TRBJ2-5; D remains unclear. V lost 4 bases to trimming and J lost 4 bases, with 10 bases between them. The length of the CDR3 is 13 residues. From germline, CDR1 is LGHDT and CDR2 YNNKEL (reference sequence). For the CDR3, the DNA is TGTGCCAGCAGCCGTACATTATTAGAGACCCAGTACTTC. As protein: CASSRTLLETQYF.

The V and J genes are TRBV27 and TRBJ2-1; perhaps TRBD2 as D (5 bases). The germline V gene encodes CDR1 MNHEY and CDR2 SMNVEV (reference sequence). The CDR3 sequence is 15 residues long. Trimming removed 2 bases from V and 6 bases from J, with 14 bases in between. Here the CDR3 DNA reads TGTGCCAGCAGTTTACTAGCCGGTAGTCTCAATGAGCAGTTCTTC. This gives the protein CASSLLAGSLNEQFF.

Turning to this clonotype: At one boundary the junction diverges from the germline segment, which might be a read error. V and J are TRBV6-1 and TRBJ2-6, with TRBD1 as a possible D gene (5 bases). Looked up from germline, CDR1 is MNHNS and CDR2 is SASEGT. This CDR3 comprises 15 residues. CDR3 sequence reads: CASRMTSSGADVLTF. CDR3 nucleotides: TGTGCCAGCAGGATGACTTCCTCTGGGGCCGACGTCCTGACTTTC.

This clonotype was seen more than once but under ten times. The chain carries TRBV5-1 and TRBJ1-5; D gene unclear. This CDR3 spans 14 amino acids. V lost 1 base to trimming and J lost 1 base, with 6 bases between them. Looked up from germline, CDR1 is SGHRS and CDR2 is YFSETQ. The CDR3 bases are TGCGCCAGCAGCTTGTATGGAAGCAATCAGCCCCAGCATTTT. Protein product: CASSLYGSNQPQHF.